This T cell receptor beta chain was sequenced for a study of blood T cell repertoires in COVID-19. Study summary: There were acute and convalescent COVID-19 samples, and they came from the United States, Italy and Spain.

The CDR3 extends over 13 amino acids. Germline-derived CDR1 and CDR2 are MNHEY and SVGAGI. Between the trimmed V and J ends, which lost 4 bases and 3 bases, there was a span of 9 bases. The repertoire was sequenced with immunoSEQ multiplex PCR; TCRdb's copy has only in-frame clones and lacks some. This repertoire shows 500,000 to 600,000 clones, roughly nine tenths found once; its top ten account for 7.5% to 9%. The clonotype was recovered from a woman in her forties or fifties with COVID-19, enrolled during active disease. The sample comprised peripheral blood. V gene TRBV6-5 combines with J gene TRBJ1-1; D possibly corresponds to TRBD1 (5 bases). CDR3 in DNA: TGTGCCAGCAGTTTCAGGGTCGACACTGAAGCTTTCTTT. Translated: CASSFRVDTEAFF.